What follows are 14 T cell receptor beta chains derived from one specimen sequenced in a study of T-cell memory formation after mild COVID-19. TCRdb reprocessed the 5' RACE reads with MiXCR, giving one entry per CDR3 protein. Here the sample spans 200,000 or so distinct CDR3 sequences, 15% to 20% being singletons. The sequencing sample was made of PBMCs or a T cell subset sorted from them (not recorded which). These receptors originate from an adult woman who had mild COVID-19 (a few samples of this study predate the infection). Cell type and time point are not known.

This clonotype was picked up a small number of times. The V call is TRBV4-2, the J call TRBJ2-7, with TRBD2 matching over 7 bases. The junction had 12 bases not matched to a gene; V was cut back by 4 bases and J by 0 bases. The CDR3 spans 17 residues. Germline V CDR1 and CDR2: LGHNA, YNFKEQ. The CDR3 sequence is CASSRQTASGSSYEQYF. The CDR3 nucleotides read TGTGCCAGCAGCCGGCAGACCGCTAGCGGTAGCTCCTACGAGCAGTACTTC.

This clonotype was seen a few times. The genes are TRBV5-1 and TRBJ2-7; 12 positions agree with TRBD1. After removal of 5 bases from V and 7 bases from J, the junction contained 13 bases not matched to a gene. This CDR3 has 16 residues. Germline V CDR1 and CDR2: SGHRS, YFSETQ. The CDR3: CASRTGTGGRPYEQYF. In nucleotides, the CDR3 is TGCGCCAGCAGGACCGGGACAGGGGGCCGGCCTTATGAGCAGTACTTC.

The chain couples TRBV30 to TRBJ2-3; no reliable D call. Germline-derived CDR1 and CDR2 are GTSNPN and SVGIG (reference sequence). V lost 2 bases to trimming and J lost 4 bases, with 16 bases between them. This CDR3 contains 15 residues. In DNA form, the CDR3 reads TGTGCCTGGAGTACCCCCCGGAGATACTCAGATACGCAGTATTTT. It translates to CAWSTPRRYSDTQYF.

The genes are TRBV7-9 and TRBJ1-1; D unclear. V was shortened by 3 bases and J by 5 bases, with 10 bases between the two germline ends. CDR1 SEHNR and CDR2 FQNEAQ come from the germline V gene (reference sequence). The CDR3 totals 13 residues. DNA for the CDR3: TGTGCCAGCAGCTTCATCCGGGAAACTGAAGCTTTCTTT. It translates to CASSFIRETEAFF. Variable domain in full (rest from reference TRBV7-9 and TRBJ1-1): DTGVSQNPRHKITKRGQNVTFRCDPISEHNRLYWYRQTLGQGPEFLTYFQNEAQLEKSRLLSDRFSAERPKGSFSTLEIQRTEQGDSAMYLCASSFIRETEAFFGQGTRLTVV.

This clonotype turned up a few times. This sequence joins TRBV14 and TRBJ2-1, with 12 bases identical to TRBD1. The CDR3 spans 17 residues. V shed 3 bases, J shed 8 bases, and the junction held 11 bases outside the gene matches. CDR1 and CDR2 (germline): SGHDN, FVKESK. The CDR3 loop is CASSQRRGTGGFDEQFF. The CDR3 region has the DNA TGTGCCAGCAGCCAGAGGCGGGGGACAGGGGGCTTCGATGAGCAGTTCTTC.

The rearrangement links TRBV3-1 to TRBJ2-1; 8 bases align to TRBD2. This CDR3 is built from 18 residues. Trimming removed 4 bases from V and 4 bases from J; junction bases left unmatched: 15. CDR1 and CDR2 from the germline V gene are LGHDT and YNNKEL (reference sequence). CDR3 loop: CASSPKTSARTVYNEQFF. The CDR3 DNA is TGTGCCAGCAGCCCCAAGACTAGCGCAAGAACCGTGTACAATGAGCAGTTCTTC.

V usage is TRBV10-3 and J usage is TRBJ1-2; D call uncertain. The CDR3 is 12 residues long. CDR1 is ENHRY, CDR2 SYGVKD, per germline. The V end was cut by 5 bases, the J end by 4 bases, with 8 bases between. The CDR3 DNA reads TGTGCCATCAGTTTAGAGGCCTATGGCTACACCTTC. Translated: CAISLEAYGYTF.

The V gene is TRBV5-1, the J gene TRBJ2-7; D is undetermined. V lost 1 base to trimming and J lost 2 bases, with 13 bases between them. The CDR3 loop spans 15 amino acids. Germline loops: CDR1 SGHRS, CDR2 YFSETQ. CDR3 DNA: TGCGCCAGCAGCTTGCGAAGTATGACCCCCTACGAGCAGTACTTC. As protein: CASSLRSMTPYEQYF. Using reference TRBV5-1 and TRBJ2-7 for the parts outside the CDR3, the full variable domain is KAGVTQTPRYLIKTRGQQVTLSCSPISGHRSVSWYQQTPGQGLQFLFEYFSETQRNKGNFPGRFSGRQFSNSRSEMNVSTLELGDSALYLCASSLRSMTPYEQYFGPGTRLTVT.

This clonotype was picked up a small number of times. The chain links TRBV4-2 to TRBJ2-3; a weak D match, TRBD2 (6 bases). CDR3 length equals 15 residues. Germline V gene data show CDR1 as LGHNA and CDR2 as YNFKEQ. The V gene lost 6 bases and the J gene lost 3 bases, with 16 bases spanning the gap. CDR3 residues: CASRGAGSGTDTQYF. The CDR3 nucleotides are TGTGCCAGCAGAGGGGCCGGGAGTGGGACAGATACGCAGTATTTT.

V is TRBV12-3 or TRBV12-4 and J is TRBJ2-1, with TRBD2 matching over 7 bases. V was pared by 8 bases and J by 5 bases, with 3 bases of the junction left unmatched. This CDR3 spans 12 amino acids. The CDR3 nucleotides are TGTGCCAGCCAGGGAGGGGACAATGAGCAGTTCTTC. Amino acid sequence: CASQGGDNEQFF.

In this sample, this clonotype turned up a few times. The V gene is TRBV7-9, the J gene TRBJ2-7; 7 positions match TRBD1. The CDR3 extends over 15 amino acids. J was trimmed by 7 bases and V by 1 base; bases with no gene match: 10. CDR1 and CDR2 (germline): SEHNR, FQNEAQ (reference sequence). The CDR3 here is CASSLVGVAGGEQYF. CDR3 bases: TGTGCCAGCAGCTTAGTTGGGGTCGCAGGGGGTGAGCAGTACTTC.

This clonotype turned up a few times. The chain links TRBV6-2 or TRBV6-3 to TRBJ2-2; D uncertain. CDR3 length equals 14 residues. The V end lost 2 bases, the J end lost 1 base, and 5 bases lay between the germline ends. CDR1 and CDR2 (germline): MNHEY, SVGEGT. The CDR3 sequence: CASSYTRNTGELFF. As DNA, the CDR3 is TGTGCCAGCAGTTACACCAGGAACACCGGGGAGCTGTTTTTT.

The rearrangement joins TRBV4-3 to TRBJ2-2; a weak D match, TRBD1 (5 bases). V was trimmed by 4 bases and J by 2 bases, leaving 14 bases between them. The CDR3 consists of 16 residues. The V gene's germline CDR1 is LGHNA and CDR2 YSLEER. The CDR3 DNA reads TGCGCCAGCAGCCTGGACACCGAAAAAAACACCGGGGAGCTGTTTTTT. This codes for CASSLDTEKNTGELFF.

This clonotype was observed a few times. The chain links TRBV20-1 to TRBJ1-2; 8 nucleotides match TRBD1. Unmatched junction bases numbered 9, after V lost 2 bases and J lost 4 bases. Germline CDR1 reads DFQATT; CDR2 reads SNEGSKA (reference sequence). The CDR3 runs 15 residues. The CDR3 is CSARRRTGGRYGYTF. DNA of the CDR3: TGCAGTGCTAGAAGAAGAACAGGGGGTCGCTATGGCTACACCTTC.